The 8 T cell receptor beta chains below were found in one sample sequenced in a study of cytomegalovirus exposure and HLA in healthy donors listed by TCRdb under 2017. Libraries were built with the immunoSEQ multiplex PCR assay. The multiplex PCR relied on a mix of 60 forward primers for TCR Vbeta segments and 13 reverse primers for TCR Jbeta segments. TCRdb re-hosts the immuneACCESS table, in-frame sequences only. Its copies lack some clones; in the studies checked, an unresolved V gene accounts for under half of them, and the cause for the rest is not known. In all, the sample holds around 150,000 clones, and approximately 81% of those were seen once. The ten largest clones represent approximately 2% of the sample. The sample consisted of PBMCs. The source is a man aged 18 to 30 in good health and CMV-seropositive.

The CDR3 coding sequence is TGTGCCAGCAGTGCCTACGTGACAGGGGGGGCAACTAATGAAAAACTGTTTTTT. It codes for CASSAYVTGGATNEKLFF. The V call is TRBV6-1, the J call TRBJ1-4, with TRBD1 matching over 9 bases. Germline CDR1 and CDR2: MNHNS and SASEGT. After removal of 4 bases from V and 0 bases from J, the junction contained 9 bases not matched to a gene. The CDR3 loop spans 18 amino acids.

The chain couples TRBV30 to TRBJ1-2; 9 positions match TRBD1. Germline trimming cut 4 bases from V and 7 bases from J; bases unmatched to any gene: 7. The CDR3 runs to 13 residues. Germline CDR1 GTSNPN, CDR2 SVGIG (reference sequence). CDR3 amino acids: CAWNPGQGFGYTF. The DNA of the CDR3 is TGTGCCTGGAACCCGGGACAGGGATTTGGCTACACCTTC.

The V and J genes are TRBV11-3 and TRBJ1-3, with D perhaps matching TRBD1 (5 bases). The V end was cut by 6 bases, the J end by 3 bases, with 12 bases between. Per germline, CDR1 SGHNT and CDR2 YENEEA. The CDR3 extends over 14 amino acids. CDR3 region: CASRVRDDGNTIYF. The CDR3 DNA follows: TGTGCCAGCAGAGTCAGGGATGATGGAAACACCATATATTTT.

The chain carries TRBV9 and TRBJ1-2, with 7 bases identical to TRBD1. This CDR3 region has 12 residues. Germline V lookup: CDR1 SGDLS, CDR2 YYNGEE. With V trimmed by 6 bases and J by 7 bases, 6 bases remained unmatched. The CDR3 is CASTRQGGGYTF. The CDR3 nucleotides are TGTGCCAGCACACGTCAGGGGGGTGGCTACACCTTC.

The V gene is TRBV5-6, the J gene TRBJ1-4; D may be TRBD1 (5 bases). Trimming removed 1 base from V and 5 bases from J, with 12 bases in between. This CDR3 has 15 amino acids. Germline CDR1 reads SGHDT; CDR2 reads YYEEEE. The CDR3 sequence: CASSLWGLRNEKLFF. CDR3 coding DNA: TGTGCCAGCAGCTTGTGGGGACTTCGGAATGAAAAACTGTTTTTT.

Only one count was recorded for this clone. The rearrangement links TRBV4-3 to TRBJ2-5; no definite D call. Germline CDR1 reads LGHNA; CDR2 reads YSLEER. There are 15 residues in the CDR3. Between the trimmed V and J ends, which lost 3 bases and 5 bases, there was a span of 16 bases. The CDR3: CASSQAAQAGETQYF. DNA of the CDR3: TGCGCCAGCAGCCAGGCAGCACAAGCCGGGGAGACCCAGTACTTC.

The rearrangement links TRBV7-9 to TRBJ2-7; 7 nucleotides align to TRBD1. V lost 6 bases to trimming and J lost 5 bases; unmatched junction nucleotides: 19. The CDR3 spans 17 residues. Germline-derived CDR1 and CDR2 are SEHNR and FQNEAQ (reference sequence). DNA for the CDR3: TGTGCCAGCAGGACGACACAGGGGCAGGGGGTCGGGGACGAGCAGTACTTC. Amino acid sequence: CASRTTQGQGVGDEQYF.

This chain uses TRBV5-1 with TRBJ1-3; D not resolved. The CDR3 length is 15 residues. Looked up from germline, CDR1 is SGHRS and CDR2 is YFSETQ. Trimming shortened V by 0 bases and J by 0 bases, and 7 bases separated the two germline ends. The CDR3 region is CASSLDPSSGNTIYF. For the CDR3, the DNA is TGCGCCAGCAGCTTGGATCCCTCCTCTGGAAACACCATATATTTT.